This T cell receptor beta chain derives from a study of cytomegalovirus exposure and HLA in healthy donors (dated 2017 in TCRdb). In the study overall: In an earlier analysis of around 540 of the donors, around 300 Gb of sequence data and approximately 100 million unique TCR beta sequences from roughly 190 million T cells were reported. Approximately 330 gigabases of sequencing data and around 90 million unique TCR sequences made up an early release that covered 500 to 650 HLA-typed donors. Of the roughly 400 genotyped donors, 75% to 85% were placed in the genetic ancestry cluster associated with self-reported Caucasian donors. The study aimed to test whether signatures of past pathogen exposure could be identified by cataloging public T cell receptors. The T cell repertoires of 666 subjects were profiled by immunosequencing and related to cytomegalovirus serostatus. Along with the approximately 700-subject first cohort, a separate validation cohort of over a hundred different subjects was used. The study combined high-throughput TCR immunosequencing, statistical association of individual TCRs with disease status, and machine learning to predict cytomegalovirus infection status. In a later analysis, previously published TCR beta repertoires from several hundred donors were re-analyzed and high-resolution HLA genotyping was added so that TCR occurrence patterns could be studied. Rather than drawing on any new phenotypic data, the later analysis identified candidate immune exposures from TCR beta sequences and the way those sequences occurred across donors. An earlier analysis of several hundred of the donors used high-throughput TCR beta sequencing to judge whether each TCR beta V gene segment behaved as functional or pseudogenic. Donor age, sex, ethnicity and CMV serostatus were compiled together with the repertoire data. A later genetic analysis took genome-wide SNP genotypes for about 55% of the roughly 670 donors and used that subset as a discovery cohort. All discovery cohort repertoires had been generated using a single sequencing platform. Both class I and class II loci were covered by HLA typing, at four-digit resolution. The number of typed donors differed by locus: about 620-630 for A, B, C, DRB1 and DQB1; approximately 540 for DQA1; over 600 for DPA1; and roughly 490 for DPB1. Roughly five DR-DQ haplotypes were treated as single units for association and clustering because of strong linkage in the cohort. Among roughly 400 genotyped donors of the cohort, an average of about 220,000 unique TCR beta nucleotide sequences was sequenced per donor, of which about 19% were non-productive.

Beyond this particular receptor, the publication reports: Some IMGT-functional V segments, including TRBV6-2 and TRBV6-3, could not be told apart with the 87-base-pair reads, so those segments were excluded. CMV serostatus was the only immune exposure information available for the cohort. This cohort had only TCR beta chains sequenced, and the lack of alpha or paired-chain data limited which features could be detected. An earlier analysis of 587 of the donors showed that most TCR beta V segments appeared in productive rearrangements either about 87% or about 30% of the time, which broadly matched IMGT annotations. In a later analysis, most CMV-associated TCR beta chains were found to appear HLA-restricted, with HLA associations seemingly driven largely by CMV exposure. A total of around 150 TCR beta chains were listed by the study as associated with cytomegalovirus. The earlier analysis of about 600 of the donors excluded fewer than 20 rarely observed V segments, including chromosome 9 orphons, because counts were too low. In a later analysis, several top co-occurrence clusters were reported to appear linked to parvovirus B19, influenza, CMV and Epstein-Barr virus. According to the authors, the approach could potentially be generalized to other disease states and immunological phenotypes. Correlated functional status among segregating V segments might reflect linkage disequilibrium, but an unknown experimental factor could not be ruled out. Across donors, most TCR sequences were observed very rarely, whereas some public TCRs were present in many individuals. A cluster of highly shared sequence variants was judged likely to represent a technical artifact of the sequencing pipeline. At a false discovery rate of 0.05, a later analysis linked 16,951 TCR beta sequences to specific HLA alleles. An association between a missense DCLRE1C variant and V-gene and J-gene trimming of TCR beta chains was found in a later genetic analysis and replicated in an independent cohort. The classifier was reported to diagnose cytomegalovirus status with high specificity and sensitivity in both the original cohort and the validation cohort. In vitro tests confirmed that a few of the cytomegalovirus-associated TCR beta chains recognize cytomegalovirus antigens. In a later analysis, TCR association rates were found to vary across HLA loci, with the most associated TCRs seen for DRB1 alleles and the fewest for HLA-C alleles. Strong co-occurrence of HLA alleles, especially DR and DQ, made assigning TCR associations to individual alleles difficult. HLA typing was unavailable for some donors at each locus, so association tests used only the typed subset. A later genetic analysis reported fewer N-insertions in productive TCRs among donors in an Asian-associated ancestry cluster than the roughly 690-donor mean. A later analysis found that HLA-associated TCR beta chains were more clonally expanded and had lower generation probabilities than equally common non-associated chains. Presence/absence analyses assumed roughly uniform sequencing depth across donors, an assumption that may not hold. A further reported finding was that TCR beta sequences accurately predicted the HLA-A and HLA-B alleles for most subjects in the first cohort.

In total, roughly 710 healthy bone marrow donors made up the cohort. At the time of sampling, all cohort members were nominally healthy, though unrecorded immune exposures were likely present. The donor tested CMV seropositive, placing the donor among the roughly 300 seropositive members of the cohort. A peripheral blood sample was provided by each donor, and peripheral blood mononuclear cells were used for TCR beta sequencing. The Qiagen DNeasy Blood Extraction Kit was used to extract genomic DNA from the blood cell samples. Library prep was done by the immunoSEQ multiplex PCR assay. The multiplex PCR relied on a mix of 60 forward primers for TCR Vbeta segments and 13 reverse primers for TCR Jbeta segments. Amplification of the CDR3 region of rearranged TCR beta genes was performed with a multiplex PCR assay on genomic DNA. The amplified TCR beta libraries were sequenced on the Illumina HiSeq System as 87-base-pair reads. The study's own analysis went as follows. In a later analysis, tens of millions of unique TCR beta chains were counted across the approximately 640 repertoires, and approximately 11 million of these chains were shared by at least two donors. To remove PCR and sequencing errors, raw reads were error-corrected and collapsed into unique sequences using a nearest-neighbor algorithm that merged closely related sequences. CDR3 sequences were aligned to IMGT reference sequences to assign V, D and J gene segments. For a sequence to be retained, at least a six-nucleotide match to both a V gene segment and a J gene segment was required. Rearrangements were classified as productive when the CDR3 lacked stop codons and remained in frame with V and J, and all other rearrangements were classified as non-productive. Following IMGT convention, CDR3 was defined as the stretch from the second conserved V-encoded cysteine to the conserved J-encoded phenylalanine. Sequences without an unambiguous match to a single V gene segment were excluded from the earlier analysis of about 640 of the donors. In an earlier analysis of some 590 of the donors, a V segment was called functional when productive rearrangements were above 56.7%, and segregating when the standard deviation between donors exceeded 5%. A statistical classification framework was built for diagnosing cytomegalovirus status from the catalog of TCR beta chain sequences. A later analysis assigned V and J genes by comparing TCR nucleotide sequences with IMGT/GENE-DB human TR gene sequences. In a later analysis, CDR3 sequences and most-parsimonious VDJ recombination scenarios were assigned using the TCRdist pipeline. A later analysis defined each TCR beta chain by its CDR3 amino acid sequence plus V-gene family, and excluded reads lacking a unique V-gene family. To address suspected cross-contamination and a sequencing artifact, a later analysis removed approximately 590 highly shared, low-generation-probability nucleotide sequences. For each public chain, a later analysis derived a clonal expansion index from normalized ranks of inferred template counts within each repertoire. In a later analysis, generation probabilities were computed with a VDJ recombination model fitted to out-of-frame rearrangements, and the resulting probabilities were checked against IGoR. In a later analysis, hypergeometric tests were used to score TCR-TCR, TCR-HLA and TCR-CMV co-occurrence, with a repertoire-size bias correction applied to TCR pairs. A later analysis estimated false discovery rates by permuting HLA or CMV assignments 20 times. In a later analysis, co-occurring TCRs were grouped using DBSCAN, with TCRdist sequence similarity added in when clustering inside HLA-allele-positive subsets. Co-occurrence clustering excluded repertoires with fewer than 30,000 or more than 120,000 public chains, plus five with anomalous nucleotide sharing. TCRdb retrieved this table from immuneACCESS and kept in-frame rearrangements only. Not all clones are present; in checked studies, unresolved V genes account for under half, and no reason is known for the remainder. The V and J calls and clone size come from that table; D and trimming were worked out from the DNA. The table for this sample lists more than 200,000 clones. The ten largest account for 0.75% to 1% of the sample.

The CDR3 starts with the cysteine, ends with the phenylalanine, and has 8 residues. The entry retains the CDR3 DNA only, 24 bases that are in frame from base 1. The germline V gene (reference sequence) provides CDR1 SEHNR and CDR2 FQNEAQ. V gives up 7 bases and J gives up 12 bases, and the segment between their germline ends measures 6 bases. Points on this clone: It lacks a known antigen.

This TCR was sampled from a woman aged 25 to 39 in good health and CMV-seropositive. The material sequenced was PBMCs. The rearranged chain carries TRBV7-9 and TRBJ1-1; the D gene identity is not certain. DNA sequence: TGTGCCAGCACTTTAACTTTCTTT. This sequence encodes CASTLTFF.